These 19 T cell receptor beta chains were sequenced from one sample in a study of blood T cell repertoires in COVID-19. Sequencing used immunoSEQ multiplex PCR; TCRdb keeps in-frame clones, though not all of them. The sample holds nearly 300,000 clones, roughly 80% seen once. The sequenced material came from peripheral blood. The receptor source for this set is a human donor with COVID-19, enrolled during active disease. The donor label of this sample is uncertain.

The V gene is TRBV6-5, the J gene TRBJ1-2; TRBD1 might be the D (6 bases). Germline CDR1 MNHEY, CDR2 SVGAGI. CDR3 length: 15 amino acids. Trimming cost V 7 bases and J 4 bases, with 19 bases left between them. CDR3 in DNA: TGTGCCAGCAATCTACACAGGGAATCGACCTATGGCTACACCTTC. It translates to CASNLHRESTYGYTF.

The CDR3 nucleotides read TGTGCCAGCAGTTCCGAGAGGGCTAGTATTGAGTATTTT. This gives the protein CASSSERASIEYF. The rearrangement uses TRBV6-5 and TRBJ2-3; TRBD2 is a possible D gene (5 bases). V lost 4 bases and J lost 13, with 18 bases in between. The CDR3 is made up of 13 amino acids. From germline, CDR1 is MNHEY and CDR2 SVGAGI.

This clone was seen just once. CDR3 nucleotide sequence: TGTGCCAGCAGCCAAGGTCTGACTAGCGGGACCTACGAGCAGTACTTC. It codes for CASSQGLTSGTYEQYF. V gene TRBV3-1 (or the pseudogene TRBV3-2) combines with J gene TRBJ2-7; TRBD2 agrees at 11 bases. The ends lost 1 base at V and 2 bases at J; junction bases unmatched: 4. Germline V gives CDR1 LGHDT, CDR2 YNNKEL (reference sequence). The length of the CDR3 is 16 residues.

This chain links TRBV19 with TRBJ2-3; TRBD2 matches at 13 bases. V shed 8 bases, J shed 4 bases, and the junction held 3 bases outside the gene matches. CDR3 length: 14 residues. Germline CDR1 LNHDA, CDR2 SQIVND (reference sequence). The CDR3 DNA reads TGTGCCAGTCGGACTAGCGGGAGCGCAGATACGCAGTATTTT. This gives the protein CASRTSGSADTQYF.

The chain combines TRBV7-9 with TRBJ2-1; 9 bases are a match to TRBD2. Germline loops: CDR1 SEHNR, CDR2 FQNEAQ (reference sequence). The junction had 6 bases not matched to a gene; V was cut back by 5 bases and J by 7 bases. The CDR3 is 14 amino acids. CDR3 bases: TGTGCCAGCAGCCGACTAGCGGTTGGGAATGAGCAGTTCTTC. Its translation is CASSRLAVGNEQFF.

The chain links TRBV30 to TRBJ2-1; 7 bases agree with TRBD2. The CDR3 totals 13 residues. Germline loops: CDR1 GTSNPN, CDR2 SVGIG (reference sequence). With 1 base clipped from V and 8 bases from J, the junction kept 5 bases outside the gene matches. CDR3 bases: TGTGCCTGGAGTGGGGCGGGGGTCGATGAGCAGTTCTTC. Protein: CAWSGAGVDEQFF.

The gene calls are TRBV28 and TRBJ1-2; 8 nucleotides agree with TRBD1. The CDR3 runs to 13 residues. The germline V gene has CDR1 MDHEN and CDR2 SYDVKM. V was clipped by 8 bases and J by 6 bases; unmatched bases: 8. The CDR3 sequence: CASLMTGADGYTF. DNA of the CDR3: TGTGCCAGCTTGATGACAGGGGCGGATGGCTACACCTTC.

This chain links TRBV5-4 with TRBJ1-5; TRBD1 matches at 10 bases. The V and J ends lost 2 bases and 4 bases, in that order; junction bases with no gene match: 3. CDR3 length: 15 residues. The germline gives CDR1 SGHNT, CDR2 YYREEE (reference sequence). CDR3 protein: CASSLGTGVNQPQHF. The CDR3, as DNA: TGTGCCAGCAGCTTAGGGACAGGGGTGAATCAGCCCCAGCATTTT.

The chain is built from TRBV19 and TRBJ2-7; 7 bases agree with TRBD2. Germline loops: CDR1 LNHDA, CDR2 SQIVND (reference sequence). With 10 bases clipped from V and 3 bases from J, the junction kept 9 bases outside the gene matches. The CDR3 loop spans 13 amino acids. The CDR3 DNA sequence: TGTGCCACTTCTCGGGACTATGGCTACGAGCAGTACTTC. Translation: CATSRDYGYEQYF. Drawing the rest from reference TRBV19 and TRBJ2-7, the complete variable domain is DGGITQSPKYLFRKEGQNVTLSCEQNLNHDAMYWYRQDPGQGLRLIYYSQIVNDFQKGDIAEGYSVSREKKESFPLTVTSAQKNPTAFYLCATSRDYGYEQYFGPGTRLTVT.

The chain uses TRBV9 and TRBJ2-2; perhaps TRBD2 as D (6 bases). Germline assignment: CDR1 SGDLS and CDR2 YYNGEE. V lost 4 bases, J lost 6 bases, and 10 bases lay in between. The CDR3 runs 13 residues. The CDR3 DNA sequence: TGTGCCAGCAGCTTGGGGACTCCCGGGGAGCTGTTTTTT. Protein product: CASSLGTPGELFF.

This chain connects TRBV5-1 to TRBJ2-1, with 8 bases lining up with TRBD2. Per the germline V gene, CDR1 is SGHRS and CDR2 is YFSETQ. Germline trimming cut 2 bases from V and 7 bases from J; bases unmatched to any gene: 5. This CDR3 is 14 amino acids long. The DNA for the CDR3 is TGCGCCAGCAGCTTACAAGCGGGAGAAAATGAGCAGTTCTTC. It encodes CASSLQAGENEQFF.

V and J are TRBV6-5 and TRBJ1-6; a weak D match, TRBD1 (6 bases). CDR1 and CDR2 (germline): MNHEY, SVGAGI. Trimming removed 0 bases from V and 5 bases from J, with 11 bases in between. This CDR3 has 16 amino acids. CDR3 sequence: CASSYSITGNNSPLHF. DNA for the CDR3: TGTGCCAGCAGTTACTCTATTACAGGGAATAATTCACCCCTCCACTTT.

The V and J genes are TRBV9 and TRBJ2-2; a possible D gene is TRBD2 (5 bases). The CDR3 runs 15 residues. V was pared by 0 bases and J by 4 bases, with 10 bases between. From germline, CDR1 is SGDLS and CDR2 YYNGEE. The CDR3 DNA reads TGTGCCAGCAGCGTAGGAACGGGATTCACCGGGGAGCTGTTTTTT. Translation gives CASSVGTGFTGELFF.

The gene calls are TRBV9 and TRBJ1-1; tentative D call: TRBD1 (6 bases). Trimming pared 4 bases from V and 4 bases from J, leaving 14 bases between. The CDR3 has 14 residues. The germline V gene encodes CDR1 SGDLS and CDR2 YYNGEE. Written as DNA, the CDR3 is TGTGCCAGCAGCCAGTCTCAGGGGAGCACTGAAGCTTTCTTT. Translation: CASSQSQGSTEAFF.

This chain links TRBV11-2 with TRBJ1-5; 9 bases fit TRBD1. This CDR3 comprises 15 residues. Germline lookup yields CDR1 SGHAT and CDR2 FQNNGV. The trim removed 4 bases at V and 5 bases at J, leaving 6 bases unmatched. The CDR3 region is CASSSGTGNDQPQHF. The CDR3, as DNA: TGTGCCAGCAGCTCAGGGACAGGGAACGATCAGCCCCAGCATTTT.

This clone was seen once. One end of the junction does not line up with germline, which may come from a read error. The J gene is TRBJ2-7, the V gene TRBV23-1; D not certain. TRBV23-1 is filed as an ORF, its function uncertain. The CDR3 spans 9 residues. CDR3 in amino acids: CASSREETF. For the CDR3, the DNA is TGCGCCAGCAGCCGAGAGGAGACCTTC.

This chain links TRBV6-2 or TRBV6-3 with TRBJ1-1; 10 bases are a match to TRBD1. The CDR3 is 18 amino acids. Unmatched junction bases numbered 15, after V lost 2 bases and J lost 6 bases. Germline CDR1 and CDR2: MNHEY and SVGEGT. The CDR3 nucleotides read TGTGCCAGCAGTTACGAAGACAGGGGGCGCATTATCGCCCCTGAAGCTTTCTTT. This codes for CASSYEDRGRIIAPEAFF.

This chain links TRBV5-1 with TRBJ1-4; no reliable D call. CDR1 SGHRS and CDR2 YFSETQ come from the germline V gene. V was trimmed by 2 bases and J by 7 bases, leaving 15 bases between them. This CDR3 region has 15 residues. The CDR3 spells CASSLPSAPPEKLFF. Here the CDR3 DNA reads TGCGCCAGCAGCTTACCGAGTGCCCCCCCTGAAAAACTGTTTTTT.

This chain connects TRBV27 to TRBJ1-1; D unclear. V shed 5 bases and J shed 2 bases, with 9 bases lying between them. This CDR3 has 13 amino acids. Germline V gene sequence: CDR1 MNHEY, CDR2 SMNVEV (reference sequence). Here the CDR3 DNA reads TGTGCCAGCAGTACCGTGGCCAACACTGAAGCTTTCTTT. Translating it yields CASSTVANTEAFF.